The clone carrying this TCR beta chain was found many times. CDR1 and CDR2 from the germline V gene are WSHSY and SAAADI. V was clipped by 5 bases and J by 4 bases; unmatched bases: 4. The CDR3 spans 14 residues. This record belongs to a study of molecular identifiers for immune sequencing clone quantification. TCRdb passed the PCR reads through MiXCR, listing each CDR3 protein once. The sample records 85,000 to 90,000 distinct CDR3 sequences, about 23% being singletons. Sample: naive CD8+ T cells from blood, with Jurkat cell RNA spiked in. Subset of the sample: FACS-sorted CD8+CD4-CCR7+CD45RA+ naive T cells. The sequence derives from a human donor in good health. Some libraries in this study had Jurkat cell RNA spiked in. The chain is built from TRBV10-2 and TRBJ2-3; 9 positions match TRBD2. The CDR3 DNA sequence: TGCGCCAGCAGTCCGGGACTAGCTGCAGATACGCAGTATTTT. Amino acid sequence: CASSPGLAADTQYF.